This TCR beta chain was sequenced for a study of CD8 T cells in Susac syndrome (dated by TCRdb to the late 2010s). Study-wide context: The study used repertoire sequencing to test whether antigen drove CD8+ T cell activation and differentiation in Susac syndrome. CD8+ T cell repertoire clonality was compared between about a dozen healthy donors, approximately 14 Susac syndrome patients and roughly 15 multiple sclerosis patients.

Turning to this clonotype: Its cognate antigen has yet to be identified. The sample holds no much larger clone one base away, and base qualities are not on file.

Overall study outcomes, separate from this receptor: The number of individuals in the TCR sequencing and HLA analysis was acknowledged as relatively small.

Based on the germline V gene, the CDR1 and CDR2 sequences are SQVTM and ANQGSEA. Its CDR3 holds 16 amino acids, cysteine through phenylalanine. Only the CDR3 part of the read is kept: 48 bases, read in frame from the first base. Trimming costs V 0 bases and J 2 bases, and their ends lie 15 bases apart. RNA was extracted with the RNeasy kit and roughly 0.5 to 1 ug was reverse transcribed using random hexamers. The immunoSEQ multiplex PCR assay, which covers 54 Vbeta and 13 Jbeta segments, was used to amplify TCR beta CDR3 regions. Bias from PCR amplification was corrected by using a synthetic template baseline for primer optimization and for computational correction. Concerning the study's data processing: Only productive sequences were kept, with reads annotated to V, D and J genes according to IMGT and analyzed in immunoSEQ Analyzer. Clonality was computed as one minus Shannon entropy normalized by log2 of the number of productive unique sequences. For each patient and control, public and private clones were evaluated within the 100 most prevalent clones. A clone was defined as Susac-specific if it was absent from the healthy and MS cohorts, from roughly 980 published viral clones and from other ImmuneACCESS disease sequences. Starting from the raw public reads, TCRdb applied fastp trimming at Q25, assembled clones with MiXCR and retained in-frame beta chains. CDR3 protein sequences are deduplicated, and each keeps its most common genes and DNA. It is TCRdb's table, rather than the study itself, that gives the V and J calls and clone size. This sample lists roughly 150,000 distinct CDR3 sequences; approximately 94% were detected once. The ten biggest clones cover roughly 0.2% of the sample.

Peripheral blood CD8+ and CD4+ T cells from healthy donors, Susac syndrome patients and multiple sclerosis patients were profiled by high-throughput TCR beta sequencing. The multiple sclerosis controls were treatment-naive patients who had stable or active relapsing-remitting disease and met the revised McDonald criteria. Bulk CD8+ and CD4+ T cells were purified by magnetic negative isolation, whereas CD8+ TEMRA cells were enriched by FACS. Blood was drawn into EDTA tubes, processed within 24 hours, and PBMCs were isolated by density gradient centrifugation. PBMCs destined for TCR sequencing were cryopreserved in liquid nitrogen and later thawed in a 37 °C water bath. A purity of at least 90% was achieved for sorted or isolated CD4+, CD8+ and CD8+ TEMRA cells.

The sequencing sample was made of CD8+ T cells from PBMCs. The TCR was taken from a human donor with multiple sclerosis. The V gene is TRBV29-1 and the J gene is TRBJ2-3, with the D gene tentatively TRBD1 or TRBD2, based on 5 matching bases in each. The CDR3 reads as follows: CSVEEQGAVPTDTQYF. The nucleotides read TGCAGCGTTGAAGAGCAGGGAGCCGTACCCACAGATACGCAGTATTTT.